A single sample is the source of the 27 T cell receptor beta chains below, sequenced in a study of regulatory T cells in long-lasting Graves disease. Time point indicated: newly diagnosed GD, antithyroid drugs for less than 3 months. PBMCs provided the RNA from which the TCR library was made. Construction of the TCR beta libraries employed iRepertoire HTBI primers in conjunction with Arm-PCR of CDR3 regions. TCRdb used MiXCR to reprocess the multiplex PCR reads, holding one entry per CDR3 protein. Here the sample spans about 450,000 distinct CDR3 sequences, 13% to 15% being singletons. The sample was also linked to a second study, of T cells in Graves' hyperthyroidism and ophthalmopathy.

The specimen comprised peripheral blood mononuclear cells (PBMCs), sampled at new diagnosis, from a patient treated with antithyroid drugs. The receptors here all came from a woman aged 45 to 65 with Graves disease.

In this sample, this clonotype turned up a few times. The chain has TRBV9 and TRBJ2-2; a possible D gene is TRBD1 (6 bases). This CDR3 contains 16 residues. In germline, CDR1 is SGDLS, CDR2 YYNGEE. V dropped 3 bases and J dropped 0 bases, with 12 bases sitting between them. The CDR3 sequence is CASSATGASNTGELFF. The DNA of the CDR3 is TGTGCCAGCAGCGCGACAGGCGCTTCGAACACCGGGGAGCTGTTTTTT.

As for this clonotype: A read error is possible here, since a much larger clone lies one base away. V gene TRBV7-6 combines with J gene TRBJ2-1; no clear D gene. From germline, CDR1 is SGHVS and CDR2 FNYEAQ. V was clipped by 0 bases and J by 10 bases, with 16 bases between them. CDR3 size: 15 residues. CDR3 loop: CASSLAETGSYEQFF. The CDR3 bases are TGTGCCAGCAGCTTAGCCGAGACTGGCTCCTACGAGCAGTTCTTC.

As to this clonotype: A much larger clone differs by one base, so this may be a read error. This chain links TRBV2 with TRBJ2-2; 7 nucleotides line up with TRBD1. The CDR3 covers 13 residues. V was clipped by 8 bases and J by 7 bases; unmatched bases: 7. Germline loops: CDR1 SNHLY, CDR2 FYNNEI. The CDR3 sequence: CASGRDSRGELFF. The CDR3, as DNA: TGTGCCAGCGGTCGGGACAGTCGCGGGGAGCTGTTTTTT.

To note about this clonotype: Possible read error: a much larger clone is one base away. V is TRBV12-3 or TRBV12-4 and J is TRBJ2-2; D possibly matches TRBD1 or TRBD2 (5 bases each). V dropped 8 bases and J dropped 3 bases, with 22 bases sitting between them. The CDR3 length is 17 residues. CDR3 sequence (DNA): TGTGCCAGCGCCACCCGAGGGGACGGATTTTACACCGGGGAGCTGTTTTTT. This encodes CASATRGDGFYTGELFF.

The chain uses TRBV19 and TRBJ1-5; no clear D gene. V gave up 2 bases and J gave up 5 bases, with 13 bases separating them. Looked up from germline, CDR1 is LNHDA and CDR2 is SQIVND (reference sequence). This CDR3 region has 15 residues. The CDR3 bases are TGTGCCAGTAGTATAATGAAGGGAAGAGATCAGCCCCAGCATTTT. Translation gives CASSIMKGRDQPQHF.

The chain has TRBV20-1 and TRBJ2-3, with D possibly TRBD1 on 6 matching bases. The end of the DNA is better explained by TRBJ2-5, so the J call may be wrong. The CDR3 spans 13 residues. The germline V gene has CDR1 DFQATT and CDR2 SNEGSKA (reference sequence). The CDR3: CSPTQGFGETQYF. In nucleotides, the CDR3 is TGCAGTCCAACTCAGGGGTTCGGAGAGACCCAGTACTTC.

The chain links TRBV6-5 to TRBJ2-2; a possible D gene is TRBD2 (6 bases). CDR3 length equals 15 residues. The V end lost 0 bases, the J end lost 6 bases, and 11 bases lay between the germline ends. CDR1 is MNHEY and CDR2 is SVGAGI in the germline V gene. The CDR3 DNA reads TGTGCCAGCAGTTACTCGCGGGGCCGCCCCGGGGAGCTGTTTTTT. It is translated as CASSYSRGRPGELFF.

This rearrangement joins TRBV5-1 to TRBJ1-3; D is possibly TRBD1 (5 bases). Trimming removed 4 bases from V and 6 bases from J, with 14 bases in between. This CDR3 is built from 14 residues. Germline values: CDR1 SGHRS, CDR2 YFSETQ. The CDR3 nucleotides are TGCGCCAGCAGCCAAGGGACCGAAGAAAACACCATATATTTT. Translated: CASSQGTEENTIYF.

This clonotype was found a few times. CDR3 sequence reads: CASSPTRDTEAFF. CDR3 bases: TGTGCCAGCAGCCCTACAAGGGACACTGAAGCTTTCTTT. The J gene is TRBJ1-1, the V gene TRBV7-9; D unclear. Per germline, CDR1 SEHNR and CDR2 FQNEAQ (reference sequence). This CDR3 has 13 amino acids. V lost 5 bases, J lost 3 bases, and 10 bases lay in between.

This clonotype was seen ten or more times. The genes are TRBV11-2 and TRBJ2-2; D gene uncertain. Germline lookup yields CDR1 SGHAT and CDR2 FQNNGV. The CDR3 runs to 16 residues. The germline V and J ends were trimmed by 2 bases and 0 bases, with 10 bases remaining between them. CDR3 in DNA: TGTGCCAGCAGCTTACTCGGACGGACGAACACCGGGGAGCTGTTTTTT. It translates to CASSLLGRTNTGELFF.

J is TRBJ2-7 and V is TRBV4-1; no clear D. The germline V and J ends were trimmed by 1 base and 0 bases, with 10 bases remaining between them. This CDR3 spans 15 amino acids. Germline loops: CDR1 MGHRA, CDR2 YSYEKL. The CDR3 loop is CASSQVSPSSYEQYF. CDR3 coding DNA: TGCGCCAGCAGCCAAGTTTCACCTAGCTCCTACGAGCAGTACTTC.

This clonotype was counted ten times or more. A much more abundant neighbour one base away suggests this may be a read error. V is TRBV7-9 and J is TRBJ2-3; D is unclear. Trimming removed 2 bases at V and 4 bases at J, with 4 bases between. The CDR3 runs to 12 residues. Germline V CDR1 and CDR2: SEHNR, FQNEAQ (reference sequence). The CDR3 spells CASSLSPDTQYF. The CDR3 DNA sequence: TGTGCCAGCAGCTTAAGCCCAGATACGCAGTATTTT.

The CDR3 here is CAIREGLAGNNEQFF. In DNA form, the CDR3 reads TGTGCCATCAGAGAGGGACTAGCGGGCAACAATGAGCAGTTCTTC. V gene TRBV10-3 combines with J gene TRBJ2-5, with 12 nucleotides matching TRBD2. Matching the DNA end better, TRBJ2-1 makes the J call doubtful. CDR1 is ENHRY, CDR2 SYGVKD, per germline. The CDR3 has 15 residues.

This clonotype was counted many times. The chain links TRBV5-1 to TRBJ2-7, with 11 nucleotides matching TRBD1. The CDR3 is 15 residues long. In germline, CDR1 is SGHRS, CDR2 YFSETQ. J lost 6 bases, V lost 3 bases, and 8 bases had no gene match. The CDR3 DNA reads TGCGCCAGCAGCTCAACCGGGACAGGGGGACCCGAGCAGTACTTC. Protein: CASSSTGTGGPEQYF.

This clonotype was seen many times. The chain couples TRBV3-1 to TRBJ1-1, with 8 bases identical to TRBD1. CDR1 and CDR2 from the germline V gene are LGHDT and YNNKEL (reference sequence). The CDR3 has 13 amino acids. J gave up 10 bases and V 3 bases, and 7 bases lay outside the gene matches. CDR3 sequence: CASSQPSGQVAFF. The CDR3 nucleotides read TGTGCCAGCAGCCAGCCCTCGGGACAGGTAGCTTTCTTT.

This clonotype appeared many times. The chain carries TRBV28 and TRBJ1-4; D might be TRBD1 (6 bases). The germline V and J ends were trimmed by 8 bases and 7 bases, with 20 bases remaining between them. CDR3 length: 15 residues. Germline loops: CDR1 MDHEN, CDR2 SYDVKM. Here the CDR3 DNA reads TGTGCCAGCCTACAGCCATCAGGGGTTGGTGAAAAACTGTTTTTT. As protein: CASLQPSGVGEKLFF.

This clonotype was seen many times. The chain has TRBV5-1 and TRBJ1-2; 10 nucleotides line up with TRBD1. In germline, CDR1 is SGHRS, CDR2 YFSETQ. The CDR3 has 15 residues. Unmatched junction bases numbered 8, after V lost 5 bases and J lost 4 bases. CDR3 in DNA: TGCGCCAGCAGTCAGACAGGGGGCGGCGTCTATGGCTACACCTTC. It specifies CASSQTGGGVYGYTF.

The table lists this clonotype with many counts. The chain links TRBV20-1 to TRBJ2-5; D might be TRBD2 (6 bases). CDR3 length: 14 residues. The germline V gene encodes CDR1 DFQATT and CDR2 SNEGSKA (reference sequence). V lost 6 bases to trimming and J lost 7 bases, with 21 bases between them. The CDR3 region is CSARRPGLDRTQYF. The CDR3 nucleotides read TGCAGTGCGCGACGACCGGGACTGGATCGGACCCAGTACTTC.

This clonotype was detected only a few times. This could be a read error, since a much larger clone is one nucleotide away. The conserved phenylalanine or tryptophan is not found at the CDR3 terminus, so this likely reflects a read error. The chain employs TRBV27 and TRBJ1-1, with TRBD1 as a possible D gene (5 bases). V lost 4 bases, J lost 4 bases, and 19 bases lay in between. CDR1 and CDR2 from the germline V gene are MNHEY and SMNVEV (reference sequence). This CDR3 region has 16 residues. CDR3 amino acids: CASSSRSQGGSTEAFS. CDR3 nucleotides: TGTGCCAGCAGTTCCCGGAGCCAGGGTGGGAGCACTGAAGCTTTCTCT.

The rearrangement links TRBV11-1 to TRBJ2-1; D is unresolved. V shed 5 bases and J shed 8 bases, with 13 bases lying between them. The length of the CDR3 is 13 residues. Germline assignment: CDR1 SGHAT and CDR2 FQDESV (reference sequence). CDR3 residues: CASSVLLWDEQFF. The CDR3 DNA reads TGTGCCAGCAGCGTCCTACTATGGGATGAGCAGTTCTTC.

As to this clonotype: A much larger clone lies one base from this, so it may be a read error. The chain employs TRBV19 and TRBJ2-7, with D possibly TRBD2 on 6 matching bases. Looked up from germline, CDR1 is LNHDA and CDR2 is SQIVND (reference sequence). This CDR3 has 15 amino acids. V lost 7 bases to trimming and J lost 3 bases, with 19 bases between them. The CDR3 protein is CASNMSLARYYEQYF. The DNA of the CDR3 is TGTGCCAGTAATATGAGCCTAGCGAGATACTACGAGCAGTACTTC.

The rearrangement joins TRBV9 to TRBJ2-3; D possibly corresponds to TRBD2 (6 bases). Trimming removed 3 bases at V and 0 bases at J, with 11 bases between. Germline lookup yields CDR1 SGDLS and CDR2 YYNGEE. This CDR3 has 15 residues. CDR3 nucleotides: TGTGCCAGCAGCGGTAGCGGAGTTAGCACAGATACGCAGTATTTT. It codes for CASSGSGVSTDTQYF.

This clonotype was seen repeatedly, ten times or more. The chain employs TRBV12-3 or TRBV12-4 and TRBJ2-1; D is uncertain. The ends were cut back, 7 bases at V and 0 bases at J, with 10 bases in the middle. This CDR3 contains 14 residues. For the CDR3, the DNA is TGTGCCAGCACTCTAGAAAGCTCCTACAATGAGCAGTTCTTC. It specifies CASTLESSYNEQFF.

CDR3 in DNA: TGTGCCAGCCGGGCAGGGATAGACGGGACAGAGACCCAGTACTTC. Translating it yields CASRAGIDGTETQYF. The gene calls are TRBV12-3 or TRBV12-4 and TRBJ2-5; D assignment may be TRBD1 or TRBD2 (5 bases each). The V end lost 8 bases, the J end lost 4 bases, and 20 bases lay between the germline ends. The length of the CDR3 is 15 residues.

Regarding this clonotype: Since a much larger clone is just one base distant, this may be a read error. This chain joins TRBV28 and TRBJ2-1; possibly TRBD2 for D (6 bases). V was trimmed by 8 bases and J by 10 bases, leaving 18 bases between them. This CDR3 is built from 13 residues. Germline-derived CDR1 and CDR2 are MDHEN and SYDVKM. CDR3 region: CASVAASSYEQFF. The CDR3 nucleotides read TGTGCCAGCGTAGCGGCTAGCTCCTACGAGCAGTTCTTC.

This clonotype was counted at least ten times. This chain links TRBV28 with TRBJ2-3; no reliable D call. The CDR3 covers 12 residues. The V end lost 5 bases, the J end lost 6 bases, and 9 bases lay between the germline ends. Per germline, CDR1 MDHEN and CDR2 SYDVKM. CDR3 sequence (DNA): TGTGCCAGCAGTGCCGAATTGGATACGCAGTATTTT. Encoded protein: CASSAELDTQYF.

This chain connects TRBV7-9 to TRBJ2-3, with 12 bases aligning to TRBD2. The CDR3 totals 20 residues. V trimming: 5 bases; J trimming: 0 bases; junction bases outside the gene matches: 15. From germline, CDR1 is SEHNR and CDR2 FQNEAQ (reference sequence). The CDR3 reads CASSGGTSGYQKASTDTQYF. DNA of the CDR3: TGTGCCAGCAGCGGCGGGACTAGCGGGTACCAGAAGGCTAGCACAGATACGCAGTATTTT.